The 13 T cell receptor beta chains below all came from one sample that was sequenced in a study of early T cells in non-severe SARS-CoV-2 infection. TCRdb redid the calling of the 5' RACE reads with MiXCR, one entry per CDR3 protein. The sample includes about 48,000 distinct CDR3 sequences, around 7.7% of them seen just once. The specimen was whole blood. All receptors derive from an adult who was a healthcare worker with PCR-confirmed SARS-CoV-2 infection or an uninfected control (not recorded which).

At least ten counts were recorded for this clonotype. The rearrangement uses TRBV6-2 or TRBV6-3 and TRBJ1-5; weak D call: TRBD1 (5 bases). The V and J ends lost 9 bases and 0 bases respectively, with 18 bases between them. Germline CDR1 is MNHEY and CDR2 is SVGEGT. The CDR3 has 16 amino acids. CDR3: CARTPRAQDSNQPQHF. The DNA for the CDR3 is TGTGCCAGAACCCCCAGGGCCCAGGATAGCAATCAGCCCCAGCATTTT.

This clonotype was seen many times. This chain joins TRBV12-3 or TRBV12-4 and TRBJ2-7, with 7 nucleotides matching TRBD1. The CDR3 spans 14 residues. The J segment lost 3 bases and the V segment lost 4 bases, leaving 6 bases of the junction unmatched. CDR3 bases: TGTGCCAGCAGTTGGACAGGTCTAGGCTACGAGCAGTACTTC. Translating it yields CASSWTGLGYEQYF.

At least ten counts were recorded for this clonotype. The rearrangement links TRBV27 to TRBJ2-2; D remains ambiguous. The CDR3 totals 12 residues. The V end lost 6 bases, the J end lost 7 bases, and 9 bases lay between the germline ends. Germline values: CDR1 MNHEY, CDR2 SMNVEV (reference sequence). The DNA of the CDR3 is TGTGCCAGCAGGGAACGTCTCGGGGAGCTGTTTTTT. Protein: CASRERLGELFF.

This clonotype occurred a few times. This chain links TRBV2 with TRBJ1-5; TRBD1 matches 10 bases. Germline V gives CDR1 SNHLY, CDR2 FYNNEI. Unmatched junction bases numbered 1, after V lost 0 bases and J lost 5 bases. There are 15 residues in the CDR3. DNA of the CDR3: TGTGCCAGCAGTGAAGCAGGACAGGGGGATCAGCCCCAGCATTTT. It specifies CASSEAGQGDQPQHF. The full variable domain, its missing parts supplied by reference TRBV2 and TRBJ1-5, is EPEVTQTPSHQVTQMGQEVILRCVPISNHLYFYWYRQILGQKVEFLVSFYNNEISEKSEIFDDQFSVERPDGSNFTLKIRSTKLEDSAMYFCASSEAGQGDQPQHFGDGTRLSIL.

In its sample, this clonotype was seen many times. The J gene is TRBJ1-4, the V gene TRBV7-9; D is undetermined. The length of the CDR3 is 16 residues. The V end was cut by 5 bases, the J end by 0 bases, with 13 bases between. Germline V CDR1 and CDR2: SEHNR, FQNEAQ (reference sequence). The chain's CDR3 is CASSTNSAPTNEKLFF. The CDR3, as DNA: TGTGCCAGCAGCACTAACAGCGCCCCAACTAATGAAAAACTGTTTTTT.

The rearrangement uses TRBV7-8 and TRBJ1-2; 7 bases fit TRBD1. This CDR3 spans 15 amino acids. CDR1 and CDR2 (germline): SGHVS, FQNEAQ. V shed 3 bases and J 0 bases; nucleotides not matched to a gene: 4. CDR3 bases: TGTGCCAGCAGCTTGAGGGACAGTTCTAACTATGGCTACACCTTC. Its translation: CASSLRDSSNYGYTF.

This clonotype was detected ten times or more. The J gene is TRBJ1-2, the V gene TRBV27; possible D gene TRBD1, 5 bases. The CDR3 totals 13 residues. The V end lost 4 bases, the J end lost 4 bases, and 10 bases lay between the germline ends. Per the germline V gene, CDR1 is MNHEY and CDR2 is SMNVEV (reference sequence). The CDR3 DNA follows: TGTGCCAGCAGTTCCCGGGACGGCTATGGCTACACCTTC. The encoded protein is CASSSRDGYGYTF.

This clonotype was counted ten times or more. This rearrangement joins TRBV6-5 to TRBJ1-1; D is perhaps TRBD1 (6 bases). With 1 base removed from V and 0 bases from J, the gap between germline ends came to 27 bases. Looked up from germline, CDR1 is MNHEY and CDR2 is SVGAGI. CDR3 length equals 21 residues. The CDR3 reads CASSYLPGTKPKGRMNTEAFF. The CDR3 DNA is TGTGCCAGCAGTTACTTGCCCGGGACAAAGCCCAAGGGGCGAATGAACACTGAAGCTTTCTTT.

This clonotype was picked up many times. The CDR3 here is CASSVGLSTDTQYF. The CDR3 DNA follows: TGTGCCAGCAGCGTGGGACTCAGCACAGATACGCAGTATTTT. The rearrangement joins TRBV11-2 to TRBJ2-3, with TRBD2 as a possible D gene (6 bases). The CDR3 is 14 residues long. The V gene lost 5 bases and the J gene lost 0 bases, with 9 bases spanning the gap. Germline CDR1 is SGHAT and CDR2 is FQNNGV.

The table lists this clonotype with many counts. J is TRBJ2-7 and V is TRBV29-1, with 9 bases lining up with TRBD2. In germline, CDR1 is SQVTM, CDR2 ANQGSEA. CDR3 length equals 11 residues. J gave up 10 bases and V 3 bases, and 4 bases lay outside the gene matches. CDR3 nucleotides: TGCAGCGTTGACCTAGCGGGGAAACAGTACTTC. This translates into CSVDLAGKQYF.

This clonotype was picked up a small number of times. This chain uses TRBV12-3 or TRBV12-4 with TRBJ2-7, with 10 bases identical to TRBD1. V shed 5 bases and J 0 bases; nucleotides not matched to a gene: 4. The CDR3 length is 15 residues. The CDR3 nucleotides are TGTGCCAGCAGTGAGACAGGGGGCAGCTCCTACGAGCAGTACTTC. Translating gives CASSETGGSSYEQYF.

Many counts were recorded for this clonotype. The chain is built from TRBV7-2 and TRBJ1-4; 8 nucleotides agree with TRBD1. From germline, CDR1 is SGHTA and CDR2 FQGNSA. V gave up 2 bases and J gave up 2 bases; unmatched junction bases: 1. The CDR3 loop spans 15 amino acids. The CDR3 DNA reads TGTGCCAGCAGCTTAACAGGGGGGACTAATGAAAAACTGTTTTTT. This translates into CASSLTGGTNEKLFF. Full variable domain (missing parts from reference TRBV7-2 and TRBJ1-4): GAGVSQSPSNKVTEKGKDVELRCDPISGHTALYWYRQSLGQGLEFLIYFQGNSAPDKSGLPSDRFSAERTGGSVSTLTIQRTQQEDSAVYLCASSLTGGTNEKLFFGSGTQLSVL.

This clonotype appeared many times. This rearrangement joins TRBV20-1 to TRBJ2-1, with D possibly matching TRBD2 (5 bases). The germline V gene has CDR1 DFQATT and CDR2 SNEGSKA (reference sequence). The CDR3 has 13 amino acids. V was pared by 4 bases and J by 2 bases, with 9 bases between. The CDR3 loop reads CSAKWGAYNEQFF. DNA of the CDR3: TGCAGTGCTAAGTGGGGAGCCTACAATGAGCAGTTCTTC.